This T cell receptor beta chain is drawn from a study of CD8 T cells in ankylosing spondylitis. Study-wide results and limits: A TCR beta motif made of several highly homologous variants seemed typical of ankylosing spondylitis blood. Reportedly, disease-linked clones are significantly enriched in ankylosing spondylitis patients' matched synovial fluid. There were earlier reports of some motif variants in reactive arthritis synovial fluid and blood.

Of note for this clonotype: Its antigen is currently unknown.

V was pared by 8 bases and J by 6 bases, with 10 bases of the junction left unmatched. Per the germline V gene, CDR1 is SGHVS and CDR2 is FQNEAQ. CDR3 size: 14 residues. The TCR beta libraries were generated through quantitative 5'-RACE incorporating molecular barcodes. MiXCR, applied by TCRdb to the 5' RACE reads, yields one record per CDR3 protein. Of 300,000 to 350,000 distinct CDR3 sequences listed, less than 25% are singletons. This sequence originates from a female donor with ankylosing spondylitis or in good health (not recorded which). The gene calls are TRBV7-8 and TRBJ2-1; 7 bases map to TRBD2. Sequencing was done on a sample of blood, either unsorted or a sorted T cell fraction (not recorded which). CDR3: CASDRGGSANEQFF. CDR3 coding DNA: TGTGCCAGCGATCGGGGCGGGAGCGCCAATGAGCAGTTCTTC.